Presented here are 3 T cell receptor beta chains from one specimen sequenced in a study of T cell responses to AZD1222 COVID-19 vaccine. The protocol was immunoSEQ multiplex PCR, while the TCRdb copy is restricted to in-frame clones and leaves out a portion. The table has 150,000 to 200,000 clones, about 90% seen once. This specimen consisted of peripheral blood, obtained on day 0 of MenACWY control vaccination. These receptors were collected from an adult in good health.

The rearrangement links TRBV6-5 to TRBJ2-7; D gene uncertain. Germline loops: CDR1 MNHEY, CDR2 SVGAGI. The CDR3 is made up of 13 amino acids. Trimming stripped 2 bases from V and 5 bases from J, with 10 bases between. The CDR3 DNA follows: TGTGCCAGCAGTTACGTGCCATTACACGAGCAGTACTTC. This codes for CASSYVPLHEQYF.

This chain links TRBV9 with TRBJ2-1; 9 nucleotides line up with TRBD2. CDR1 and CDR2 from the germline V gene are SGDLS and YYNGEE. The V and J ends lost 0 bases and 6 bases, in that order; junction bases with no gene match: 4. The CDR3 consists of 15 residues. The CDR3 DNA is TGTGCCAGCAGCGTAGGTAGCGGGAGTCCCAATGAGCAGTTCTTC. Translating gives CASSVGSGSPNEQFF.

This clone was picked up one time. V gene TRBV28 combines with J gene TRBJ1-1, with D perhaps TRBD1 (5 bases). In germline, CDR1 is MDHEN, CDR2 SYDVKM. The length of the CDR3 is 19 residues. Trimming pared 6 bases from V and 0 bases from J, leaving 26 bases between. The CDR3 loop reads CASSLAGTPARGLNTEAFF. The CDR3 DNA reads TGTGCCAGCAGCCTCGCCGGGACTCCCGCCCGGGGTTTGAACACTGAAGCTTTCTTT. The complete variable domain, with remaining parts taken from reference TRBV28 and TRBJ1-1, reads DVKVTQSSRYLVKRTGEKVFLECVQDMDHENMFWYRQDPGLGLRLIYFSYDVKMKEKGDIPEGYSVSREKKERFSLILESASTNQTSMYLCASSLAGTPARGLNTEAFFGQGTRLTVV.